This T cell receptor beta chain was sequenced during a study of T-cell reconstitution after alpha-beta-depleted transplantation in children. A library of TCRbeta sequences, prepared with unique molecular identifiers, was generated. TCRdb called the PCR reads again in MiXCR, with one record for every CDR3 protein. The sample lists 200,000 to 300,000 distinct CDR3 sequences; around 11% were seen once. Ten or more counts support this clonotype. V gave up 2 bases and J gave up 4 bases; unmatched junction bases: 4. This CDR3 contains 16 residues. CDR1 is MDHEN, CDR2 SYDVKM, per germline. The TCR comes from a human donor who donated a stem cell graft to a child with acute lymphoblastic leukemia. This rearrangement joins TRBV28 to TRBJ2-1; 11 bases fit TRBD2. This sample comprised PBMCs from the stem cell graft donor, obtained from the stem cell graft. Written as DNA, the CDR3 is TGTGCCAGCAGTTTACAAACTAGCGGGGGTTACAATGAGCAGTTCTTC. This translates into CASSLQTSGGYNEQFF.